The rows below give T cell receptor beta chains drawn from one sample of a study of blood T cell repertoires in COVID-19. Using immunoSEQ multiplex PCR, the repertoire was profiled, and TCRdb retains in-frame clones only, with some absent. The sample yields about half a million clones, 80% to 90% seen once. The sample taken for sequencing was PBMCs or T cells enriched from blood (not recorded which). The receptor set was obtained from a woman aged 60-75 years who had recovered from COVID-19. CDR3s include the opening cysteine and the closing phenylalanine or tryptophan. The order of the fields is CDR3 protein, CDR3 DNA, clone size, J gene, D gene, V gene. The D gene is left open where the match is weak. Size is omitted from some rows. Given values are once, few, many or a class for expanded clones.

CDR3 protein: CASSYSTGRNEKLFF
CDR3 DNA: TGCGCCAGCAGCTACTCGACAGGGAGGAATGAAAAACTGTTTTTT
clone size: NA
J gene: TRBJ1-4
D gene: TRBD1
V gene: TRBV5-1

CDR3 protein: CATSALDREGTDTQYF
CDR3 DNA: TGTGCCACCAGTGCCCTGGACAGGGAGGGCACAGATACGCAGTATTTT
clone size: NA
J gene: TRBJ2-3
D gene: TRBD1
V gene: TRBV24-1

CDR3 protein: CASSESGFGSPLHF
CDR3 DNA: TGTGCCAGCAGTGAATCCGGGTTCGGGTCACCCCTCCACTTT
clone size: few
J gene: TRBJ1-6
D gene: NA
V gene: TRBV28

CDR3 protein: CASSWDRNSPLHF
CDR3 DNA: TGTGCCAGCAGTTGGGACAGGAATTCACCCCTCCACTTT
clone size: NA
J gene: TRBJ1-6
D gene: TRBD1
V gene: TRBV28

CDR3 protein: CASRLPTSKREGGNTIYF
CDR3 DNA: TGTGCAAGTCGCTTACCTACGTCAAAAAGGGAGGGGGGAAACACCATATATTTT
clone size: few
J gene: TRBJ1-3
D gene: NA
V gene: TRBV12-2

CDR3 protein: CASSSGTYNEQFF
CDR3 DNA: TGTGCCAGTTCCAGCGGCACGTACAATGAGCAGTTCTTC
clone size: NA
J gene: TRBJ2-1
D gene: NA
V gene: TRBV19

CDR3 protein: CASSPQGMNTEAFF
CDR3 DNA: TGTGCCAGCTCACCTCAGGGCATGAACACTGAAGCTTTCTTT
clone size: NA
J gene: TRBJ1-1
D gene: NA
V gene: TRBV18

CDR3 protein: CASSAIWDRGRTGANVLTF
CDR3 DNA: TGCGCCAGCAGCGCCATTTGGGACAGGGGGCGAACTGGGGCCAACGTCCTGACTTTC
clone size: NA
J gene: TRBJ2-6
D gene: TRBD1
V gene: TRBV5-1

CDR3 protein: CASSLLGTQQGAFF
CDR3 DNA: TGCGCCAGCAGCTTGTTAGGGACTCAACAGGGGGCTTTCTTT
clone size: NA
J gene: TRBJ1-1
D gene: TRBD1
V gene: TRBV5-1

CDR3 protein: CASSLAWGLGSNTQYF
CDR3 DNA: TGTGCCAGCAGCTTAGCGTGGGGACTAGGGTCAAATACGCAGTATTTT
clone size: NA
J gene: TRBJ2-3
D gene: TRBD2
V gene: TRBV7-2

CDR3 protein: CASSLAGPYPEAFF
CDR3 DNA: TGTGCCAGCAGCTTGGCTGGGCCCTACCCTGAAGCTTTCTTT
clone size: NA
J gene: TRBJ1-1
D gene: NA
V gene: TRBV5-4

CDR3 protein: CASSAWGQGGTEAFF
CDR3 DNA: TGTGCCAGCAGCGCATGGGGACAGGGGGGTACTGAAGCTTTCTTT
clone size: NA
J gene: TRBJ1-1
D gene: TRBD1
V gene: TRBV7-9

CDR3 protein: CASRQGEGTQYF
CDR3 DNA: TGTGCCAGCAGGCAAGGAGAGGGTACGCAGTATTTT
clone size: NA
J gene: TRBJ2-3
D gene: NA
V gene: TRBV7-9

CDR3 protein: CASSHAPGQGKETQYF
CDR3 DNA: TGTGCCAGCTCACACGCTCCGGGACAGGGGAAGGAGACCCAGTACTTC
clone size: NA
J gene: TRBJ2-5
D gene: TRBD1
V gene: TRBV18

CDR3 protein: CASSYGDTIANYGYTF
CDR3 DNA: TGTGCCAGCAGTTACGGGGACACCATTGCTAACTATGGCTACACCTTC
clone size: NA
J gene: TRBJ1-2
D gene: NA
V gene: TRBV6-5

CDR3 protein: CSVETSGGGEQFF
CDR3 DNA: TGCAGCGTCGAAACTAGCGGGGGCGGTGAGCAGTTCTTC
clone size: NA
J gene: TRBJ2-1
D gene: TRBD2
V gene: TRBV29-1

CDR3 protein: CASSLGQAGNTIYF
CDR3 DNA: TGCGCCAGCAGCTTGGGCCAGGCCGGAAACACCATATATTTT
clone size: NA
J gene: TRBJ1-3
D gene: NA
V gene: TRBV5-1

CDR3 protein: CATGNRGSETQYF
CDR3 DNA: TGTGCCACCGGAAACAGGGGAAGCGAGACCCAGTACTTC
clone size: NA
J gene: TRBJ2-5
D gene: TRBD1
V gene: TRBV24-1

CDR3 protein: CASSQDLYSNQPQHF
CDR3 DNA: TGTGCCAGCAGCCAAGATCTTTATAGCAATCAGCCCCAGCATTTT
clone size: NA
J gene: TRBJ1-5
D gene: NA
V gene: TRBV4-2

CDR3 protein: CASSRDWGDTYTQYF
CDR3 DNA: TGCGCCAGCAGCCGGGACTGGGGAGATACCTATACGCAGTATTTT
clone size: once
J gene: TRBJ2-3
D gene: NA
V gene: TRBV5-1

CDR3 protein: CASSTGSSGARGGELFF
CDR3 DNA: TGTGCCAGCAGTACTGGGTCTAGCGGGGCGAGGGGCGGGGAGCTGTTTTTT
clone size: NA
J gene: TRBJ2-2
D gene: TRBD2
V gene: TRBV27

CDR3 protein: CASSYLASQSIQYF
CDR3 DNA: TGTGCCAGCAGTTATCTGGCATCCCAAAGCATTCAGTACTTC
clone size: NA
J gene: TRBJ2-4
D gene: NA
V gene: TRBV6-5

CDR3 protein: CASSIGDSGGNTIYF
CDR3 DNA: TGCGCCAGCAGCATTGGGGACAGCGGAGGAAACACCATATATTTT
clone size: NA
J gene: TRBJ1-3
D gene: TRBD1
V gene: TRBV5-1

CDR3 protein: CASSPLSGPSSYEQYF
CDR3 DNA: TGTGCCAGCTCACCCCTTTCCGGTCCGAGCTCCTACGAGCAGTACTTC
clone size: once
J gene: TRBJ2-7
D gene: NA
V gene: TRBV18

CDR3 protein: CAWSVLNGANYGYTF
CDR3 DNA: TGTGCCTGGAGTGTACTTAACGGAGCTAACTATGGCTACACCTTC
clone size: NA
J gene: TRBJ1-2
D gene: NA
V gene: TRBV30

CDR3 protein: CAWGRQTSSSYNSPLHF
CDR3 DNA: TGTGCCTGGGGACGACAGACCTCAAGCTCCTATAATTCACCCCTCCACTTT
clone size: NA
J gene: TRBJ1-6
D gene: NA
V gene: TRBV30

CDR3 protein: CASRPDSNYGYTF
CDR3 DNA: TGCGCCAGCAGACCGGACAGTAACTATGGCTACACCTTC
clone size: NA
J gene: TRBJ1-2
D gene: NA
V gene: TRBV23-1

CDR3 protein: CACLHRGRLGGYTF
CDR3 DNA: TGTGCCTGCCTGCACCGAGGGCGCCTGGGGGGCTACACCTTC
clone size: NA
J gene: TRBJ1-2
D gene: NA
V gene: TRBV30

CDR3 protein: CASSWAGSSPLHF
CDR3 DNA: TGTGCCAGCAGTTGGGCGGGGAGTTCACCCCTCCACTTT
clone size: NA
J gene: TRBJ1-6
D gene: NA
V gene: TRBV6-5

CDR3 protein: CASTPGQYNSPLHF
CDR3 DNA: TGCGCCAGCACGCCGGGACAGTATAATTCACCCCTCCACTTT
clone size: NA
J gene: TRBJ1-6
D gene: TRBD1
V gene: TRBV10-2

CDR3 protein: CSVEAHLNTEAFF
CDR3 DNA: TGCAGCGTTGAAGCACACCTGAACACTGAAGCTTTCTTT
clone size: few
J gene: TRBJ1-1
D gene: NA
V gene: TRBV29-1

CDR3 protein: CASSFITGGYDEQFF
CDR3 DNA: TGTGCCAGCAGTTTCATTACAGGGGGCTACGATGAGCAGTTCTTC
clone size: NA
J gene: TRBJ2-1
D gene: TRBD1
V gene: TRBV28

CDR3 protein: CASSKTGVSNQPQHF
CDR3 DNA: TGTGCCAGTAGTAAGACAGGGGTTAGCAATCAGCCCCAGCATTTT
clone size: NA
J gene: TRBJ1-5
D gene: TRBD1
V gene: TRBV19

CDR3 protein: CATTKGGENTGELFF
CDR3 DNA: TGTGCCACCACCAAAGGAGGGGAGAACACCGGGGAGCTGTTTTTT
clone size: NA
J gene: TRBJ2-2
D gene: NA
V gene: TRBV24-1

CDR3 protein: CASSVTGDHSYEQYF
CDR3 DNA: TGTGCCAGCAGCGTAACAGGGGACCACTCCTACGAGCAGTACTTC
clone size: NA
J gene: TRBJ2-7
D gene: TRBD1
V gene: TRBV9

CDR3 protein: CATSIGTGREKLFF
CDR3 DNA: TGTGCCACCAGCATAGGGACAGGGAGGGAAAAACTGTTTTTT
clone size: NA
J gene: TRBJ1-4
D gene: TRBD1
V gene: TRBV15

CDR3 protein: CASSLSTQGGHNEQFF
CDR3 DNA: TGTGCCAGCAGTTTATCGACGCAGGGAGGTCACAATGAGCAGTTCTTC
clone size: NA
J gene: TRBJ2-1
D gene: NA
V gene: TRBV28

CDR3 protein: CASSENPGRDEQFF
CDR3 DNA: TGTGCCAGCAGTGAAAACCCAGGGCGCGATGAGCAGTTCTTC
clone size: NA
J gene: TRBJ2-1
D gene: NA
V gene: TRBV6-1

CDR3 protein: CASSFRDSPVEQFF
CDR3 DNA: TGTGCCAGCAGCTTCCGGGACAGCCCCGTAGAGCAGTTCTTC
clone size: NA
J gene: TRBJ2-1
D gene: TRBD1
V gene: TRBV11-3

CDR3 protein: CASTDVTGEGTGELFF
CDR3 DNA: TGTGCCAGCACGGACGTAACAGGGGAAGGGACCGGGGAGCTGTTTTTT
clone size: once
J gene: TRBJ2-2
D gene: TRBD1
V gene: TRBV7-2

CDR3 protein: CASSQDRTAGTEAFF
CDR3 DNA: TGCGCCAGCAGCCAAGATCGAACAGCGGGCACTGAAGCTTTCTTT
clone size: NA
J gene: TRBJ1-1
D gene: NA
V gene: TRBV4-1

CDR3 protein: CASSQGARVNQPQHF
CDR3 DNA: TGTGCCAGCAGCCAGGGGGCGAGGGTCAATCAGCCCCAGCATTTT
clone size: NA
J gene: TRBJ1-5
D gene: NA
V gene: TRBV3-1/TRBV3-2

CDR3 protein: CASSLGRGAGTDTQYF
CDR3 DNA: TGTGCCAGCAGCTTGGGCAGGGGCGCAGGGACAGATACGCAGTATTTT
clone size: NA
J gene: TRBJ2-3
D gene: NA
V gene: TRBV5-4

CDR3 protein: CASSLLAGGGSEQFF
CDR3 DNA: TGTGCCAGCAGTCTACTAGCGGGGGGTGGTAGTGAGCAGTTCTTC
clone size: NA
J gene: TRBJ2-1
D gene: TRBD2
V gene: TRBV6-5

CDR3 protein: CASSMGLIKYF
CDR3 DNA: TGTGCCAGCAGTATGGGACTGATAAAGTACTTC
clone size: NA
J gene: TRBJ2-7
D gene: NA
V gene: TRBV3-1/TRBV3-2

CDR3 protein: CASSERHNQPQHF
CDR3 DNA: TGTGCCAGCAGCGAGAGACATAATCAGCCCCAGCATTTT
clone size: NA
J gene: TRBJ1-5
D gene: NA
V gene: TRBV12-3/TRBV12-4

CDR3 protein: CASEGGQGASEQFF
CDR3 DNA: TGTGCCAGTGAGGGAGGACAGGGGGCGAGTGAGCAGTTCTTC
clone size: NA
J gene: TRBJ2-1
D gene: TRBD1
V gene: TRBV2